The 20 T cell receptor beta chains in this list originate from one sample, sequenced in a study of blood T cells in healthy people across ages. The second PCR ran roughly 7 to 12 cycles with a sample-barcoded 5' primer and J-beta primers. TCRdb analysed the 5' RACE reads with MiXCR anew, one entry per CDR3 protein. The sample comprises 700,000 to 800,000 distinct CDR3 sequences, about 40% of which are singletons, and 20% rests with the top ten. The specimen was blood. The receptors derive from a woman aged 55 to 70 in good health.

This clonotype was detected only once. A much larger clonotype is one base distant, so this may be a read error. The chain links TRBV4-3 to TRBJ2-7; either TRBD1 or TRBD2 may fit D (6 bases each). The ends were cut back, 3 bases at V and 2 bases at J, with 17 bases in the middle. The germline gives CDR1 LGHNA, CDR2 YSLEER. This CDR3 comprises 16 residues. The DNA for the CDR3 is TGCGCCAGCAGCCAGCGACTTGGGGGGCCAGCCTACGAGCAGTACTTC. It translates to CASSQRLGGPAYEQYF.

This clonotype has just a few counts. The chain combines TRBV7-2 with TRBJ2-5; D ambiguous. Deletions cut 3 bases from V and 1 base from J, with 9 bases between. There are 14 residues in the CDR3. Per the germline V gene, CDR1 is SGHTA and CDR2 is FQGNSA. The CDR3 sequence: CASSLRLSQETQYF. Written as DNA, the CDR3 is TGTGCCAGCAGCTTGCGCCTTAGCCAAGAGACCCAGTACTTC.

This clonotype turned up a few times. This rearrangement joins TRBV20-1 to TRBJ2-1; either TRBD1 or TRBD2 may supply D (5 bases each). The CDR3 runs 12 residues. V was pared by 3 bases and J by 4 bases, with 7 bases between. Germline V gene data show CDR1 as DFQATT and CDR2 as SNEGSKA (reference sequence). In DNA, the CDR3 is TGCAGTGCTAGGGGACGGTACAATGAGCAGTTCTTC. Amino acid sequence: CSARGRYNEQFF.

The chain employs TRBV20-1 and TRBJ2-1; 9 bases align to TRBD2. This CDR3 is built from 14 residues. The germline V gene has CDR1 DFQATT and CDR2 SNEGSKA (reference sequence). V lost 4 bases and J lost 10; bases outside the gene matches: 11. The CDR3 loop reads CSANAPGLAQEQFF. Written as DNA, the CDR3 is TGCAGTGCTAACGCCCCGGGACTAGCACAAGAGCAGTTCTTC.

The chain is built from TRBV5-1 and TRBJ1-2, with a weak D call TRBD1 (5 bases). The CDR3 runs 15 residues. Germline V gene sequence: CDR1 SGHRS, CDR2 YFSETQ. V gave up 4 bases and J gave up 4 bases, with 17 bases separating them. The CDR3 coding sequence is TGCGCCAGCAGCCCAGGGATAACGTCTGGCTATGGCTACACCTTC. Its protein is CASSPGITSGYGYTF.

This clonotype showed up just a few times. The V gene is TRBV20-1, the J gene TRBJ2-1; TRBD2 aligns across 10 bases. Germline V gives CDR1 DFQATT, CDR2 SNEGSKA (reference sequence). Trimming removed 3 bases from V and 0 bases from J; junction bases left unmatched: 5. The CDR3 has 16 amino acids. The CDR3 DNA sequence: TGCAGTGCTAGCCAACTAGCGGGAACCTCCTACAATGAGCAGTTCTTC. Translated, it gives CSASQLAGTSYNEQFF.

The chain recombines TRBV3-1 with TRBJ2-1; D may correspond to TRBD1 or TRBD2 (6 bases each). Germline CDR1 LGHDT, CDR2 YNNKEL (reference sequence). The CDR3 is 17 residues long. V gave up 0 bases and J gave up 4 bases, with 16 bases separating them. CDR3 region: CASSQEMGGLSYNEQFF. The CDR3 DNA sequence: TGTGCCAGCAGCCAAGAAATGGGGGGCCTTTCGTACAATGAGCAGTTCTTC.

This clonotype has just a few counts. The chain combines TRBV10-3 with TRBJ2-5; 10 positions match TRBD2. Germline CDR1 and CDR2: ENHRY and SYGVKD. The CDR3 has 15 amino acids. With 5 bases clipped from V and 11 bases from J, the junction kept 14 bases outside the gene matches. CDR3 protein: CAISPTSGTPGEQYF. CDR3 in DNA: TGTGCCATCAGTCCAACTAGCGGGACCCCGGGGGAGCAGTACTTC.

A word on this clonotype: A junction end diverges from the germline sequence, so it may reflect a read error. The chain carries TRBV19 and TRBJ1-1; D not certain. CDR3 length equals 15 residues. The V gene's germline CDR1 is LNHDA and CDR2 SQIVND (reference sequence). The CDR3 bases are TGTGCCAGTAGTACGGGTTACTCCTCGAACACTGGAGCTTTCTTT. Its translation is CASSTGYSSNTGAFF.

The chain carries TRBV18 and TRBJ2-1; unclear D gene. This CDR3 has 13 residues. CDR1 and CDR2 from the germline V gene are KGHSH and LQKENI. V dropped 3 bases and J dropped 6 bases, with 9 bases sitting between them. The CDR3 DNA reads TGTGCCAGCTCACCCGAGGCCGTCAATGAGCAGTTCTTC. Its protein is CASSPEAVNEQFF.

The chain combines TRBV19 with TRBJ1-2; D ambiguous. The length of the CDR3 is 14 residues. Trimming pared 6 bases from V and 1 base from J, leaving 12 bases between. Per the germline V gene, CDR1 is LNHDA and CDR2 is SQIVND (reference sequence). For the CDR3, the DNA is TGTGCCAGTAGCTACATAAATGATAACTATGGCTACACCTTC. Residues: CASSYINDNYGYTF.

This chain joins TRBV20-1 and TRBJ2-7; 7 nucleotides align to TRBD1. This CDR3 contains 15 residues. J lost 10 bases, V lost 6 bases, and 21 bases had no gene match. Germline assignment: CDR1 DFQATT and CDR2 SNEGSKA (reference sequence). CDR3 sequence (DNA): TGCAGTGCCTCCGCCGGGACAGTTCCAAGAGAGTCCCAGTACTTC. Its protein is CSASAGTVPRESQYF.

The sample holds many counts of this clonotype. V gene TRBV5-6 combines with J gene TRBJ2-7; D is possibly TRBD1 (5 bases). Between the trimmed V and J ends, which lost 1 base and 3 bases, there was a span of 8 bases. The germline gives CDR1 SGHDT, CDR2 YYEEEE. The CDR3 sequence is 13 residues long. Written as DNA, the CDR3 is TGTGCCAGCAGCTTGTTTCAGGGCTACGAGCAGTACTTC. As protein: CASSLFQGYEQYF.

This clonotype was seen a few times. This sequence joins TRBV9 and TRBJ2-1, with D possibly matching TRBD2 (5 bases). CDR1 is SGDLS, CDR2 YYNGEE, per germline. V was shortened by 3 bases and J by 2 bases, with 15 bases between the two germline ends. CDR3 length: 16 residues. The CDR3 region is CASSGNREPPYNEQFF. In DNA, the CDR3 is TGTGCCAGCAGCGGAAATCGGGAACCCCCCTACAATGAGCAGTTCTTC.

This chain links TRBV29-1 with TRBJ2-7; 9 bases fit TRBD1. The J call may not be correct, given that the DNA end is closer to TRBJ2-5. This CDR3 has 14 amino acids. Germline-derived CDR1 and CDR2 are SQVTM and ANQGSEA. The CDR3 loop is CSVERGQGTETQYF. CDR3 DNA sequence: TGCAGCGTTGAAAGGGGACAGGGCACAGAGACCCAGTACTTC.

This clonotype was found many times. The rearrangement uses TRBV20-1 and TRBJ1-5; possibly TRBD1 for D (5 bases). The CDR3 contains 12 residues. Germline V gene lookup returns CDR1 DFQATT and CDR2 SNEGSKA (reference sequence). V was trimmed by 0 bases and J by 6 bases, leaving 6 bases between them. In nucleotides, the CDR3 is TGCAGTGCTAGAGAGGGGGGTCAGCCCCAGCATTTT. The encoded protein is CSAREGGQPQHF.

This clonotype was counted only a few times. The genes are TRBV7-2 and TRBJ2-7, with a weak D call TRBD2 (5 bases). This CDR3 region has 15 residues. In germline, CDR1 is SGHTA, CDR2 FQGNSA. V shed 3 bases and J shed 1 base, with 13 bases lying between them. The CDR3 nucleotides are TGTGCCAGCAGCTTCAAAGAGGGAGCGTCCTACGAGCAGTACTTC. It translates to CASSFKEGASYEQYF.

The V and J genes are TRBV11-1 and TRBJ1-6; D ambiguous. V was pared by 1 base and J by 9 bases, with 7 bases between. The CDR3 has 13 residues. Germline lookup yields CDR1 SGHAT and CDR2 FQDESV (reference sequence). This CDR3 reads CASSLGGSSPLHF. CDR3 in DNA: TGTGCCAGCAGCTTAGGAGGGAGTTCACCCCTCCACTTT. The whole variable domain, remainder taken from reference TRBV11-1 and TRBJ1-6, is EAEVAQSPRYKITEKSQAVAFWCDPISGHATLYWYRQILGQGPELLVQFQDESVVDDSQLPKDRFSAERLKGVDSTLKIQPAELGDSAMYLCASSLGGSSPLHFGNGTRLTVT.

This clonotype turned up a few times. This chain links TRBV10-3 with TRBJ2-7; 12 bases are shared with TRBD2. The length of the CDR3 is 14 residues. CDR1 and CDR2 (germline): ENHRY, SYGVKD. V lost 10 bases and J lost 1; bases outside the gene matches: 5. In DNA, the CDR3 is TGTGCCACCAGGACTAGCGGGGAGTCCTACGAGCAGTACTTC. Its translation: CATRTSGESYEQYF.

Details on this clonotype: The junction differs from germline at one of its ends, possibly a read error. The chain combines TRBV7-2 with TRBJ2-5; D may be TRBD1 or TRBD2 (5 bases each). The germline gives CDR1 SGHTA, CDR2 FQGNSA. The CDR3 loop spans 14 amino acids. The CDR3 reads CASSPREGWETQYF. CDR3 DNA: TGTGCAAGCAGCCCCCGAGAGGGGTGGGAGACCCAGTACTTC.